This T cell receptor (beta chain) came from a study of lymphopenia after photon versus proton radiotherapy. Study observations and caveats: Only patients who died were analyzed for survival; proton advantage is unproven. Oligoclonal CD8+ Temra expansion after nadir drove photon patients' diversity drop.

Comment on this clone: Its specificity is not known.

This CDR3 region has 14 residues. TCRdb's table, derived via immunoSEQ multiplex PCR, lists solely in-frame clones and lacks some. The table shows about 23,000 clones, with around nine tenths occurring only once. This clonotype was sampled from a woman in her sixties or seventies with pancreatic cancer. Some clones in this sample may be carry-over from other donors' samples. The input for sequencing was peripheral blood, taken from a patient treated with proton-based radiotherapy. This chain links TRBV21-1 with TRBJ2-7; TRBD2 is the table's D call and was not checked against the DNA. TRBV21-1 is a pseudogene. The CDR3 region has the DNA TGTGCCAGCACCCCCGCGGCGGCTTCCTACGAGCAGTACTTC. Amino acids: CASTPAAASYEQYF.